The text below deals with one TCR beta chain. Using immunoSEQ multiplex PCR, the repertoire was profiled, and TCRdb retains in-frame clones only, with some absent. The sample has about 89,000 clones, around 86% seen once. This CDR3 is 13 amino acids long. The V end was cut by 5 bases, the J end by 2 bases, with 9 bases between. Per the germline V gene, CDR1 is SEHNR and CDR2 is FQNEAQ (reference sequence). This specimen belongs to a study of control samples from healthy donors and cancer patients. Sample: blood. This sequence joins TRBV7-9 and TRBJ1-2, with D uncertain. The receptor was isolated from a young man in good health. This CDR3 reads CASSLEGNYGYTF. Written as DNA, the CDR3 is TGTGCCAGCAGCCTTGAAGGGAACTATGGCTACACCTTC. The full variable domain, completed using reference TRBV7-9 and TRBJ1-2, is DTGVSQNPRHKITKRGQNVTFRCDPISEHNRLYWYRQTLGQGPEFLTYFQNEAQLEKSRLLSDRFSAERPKGSFSTLEIQRTEQGDSAMYLCASSLEGNYGYTFGSGTRLTVV.